One T cell receptor beta chain is described in this entry. It has no known antigen specificity. No base-level quality is on record; no much larger clone is a single base apart. CDR1 and CDR2 are drawn from the germline V gene: SGHRS, YFSETQ. V and J are trimmed by 2 bases and 6 bases, and the gene matches miss 4 bases of the junction. The CDR3 numbers 14 residues from cysteine through phenylalanine. Of the read, only the CDR3 DNA is kept; its 42 bases are in frame from base 1. Using the deep immunoSEQ assay, TCR CDR3 regions were amplified from genomic DNA by multiplex PCR. Extracted genomic DNA from each cell subset was spread evenly across all wells of several immunoSEQ 96-well plates, with each plate serving as a replicate. For sorted subsets, each replicate PCR was loaded with 200 ng genomic DNA, equivalent to about 30,000 T cell genomes. Purified libraries were quantified with a Qubit 3.0 fluorometer, sized on a Bioanalyzer 2100, and re-quantified with the KAPA Library Quantification kit. Each immunoSEQ 96-well plate was sequenced on its own single-read 150-cycle Illumina NextSeq 550 flow cell. In the paper's pipeline: The immunoSEQ output contained only junctional sequences without quality scores, so filtering could not match that applied to full-length reads. To assign V/J genes and CDR3, sequences were annotated against IMGT germline references using PyIR, a Python wrapper for IgBLAST v1.9. Reads were filtered out if the reads had weak V/J assignments (E-value above 1e-6), no CDR3, stop codons, out-of-frame junctions, or ambiguous translated residues. A V3J clonotype was defined by an identical inferred V gene, J gene, and CDR3 amino acid sequence. To compute the percentage overlap between repertoires, the number of shared unique clonotypes was divided by the size of the smaller repertoire. RTK rarefaction, the Chao1 estimator, and Recon v2.1 estimates of unobserved clonotypes were used to assess repertoire richness. Generation probabilities were computed with OLGA for all TCRbeta clonotypes obtained by the gDNA method from a few donors. The table comes from immuneACCESS by way of TCRdb, which keeps in-frame sequences with V and J called. Part of the clones is missing from these tables; in studies checked, under half for an unresolved V gene and the rest for unknown reasons. D and trimming come from the DNA, and the V and J calls and clone size come from that table. In this sample the table shows about 710,000 clones, more than 70% of which occur a single time. The ten largest clones capture 1.5% to 2% of the sample.

This specimen comes from a study of shared clonotypes between healthy human individuals (dated by TCRdb to 2019 to 2021). Background on the whole study: The cohort included a few men and a couple of women between 18 and 49 years of age. For each donor, CD4 naive and CD4 memory were each run on three plates, CD8 naive on two plates, and CD8 memory on one plate. Leukapheresis yielded between about 0.8 and 8.9 billion PBMCs per donor. Libraries were prepared and TCR repertoires were sequenced by different laboratories using diverse techniques, in order to increase sequencing depth and limit assay-specific biases. To estimate repertoire size and how much clonotype sharing occurs between individuals, the study deeply sequenced the blood TCR repertoires of five healthy adults. Study-wide findings and limitations: Sampling was limited to blood, and TCR repertoires in tissue likely differ from TCR repertoires in blood. Based on pairwise subsampling, the degree of clonotype sharing among donors was expected to be affected by sequencing depth. Clonotypes shared by all four sorted-subset donors showed higher generation probabilities than non-shared clonotypes. Sharing across four donors was observed for around 5% of naive CD4, less than 4% of naive CD8, roughly 2.4% of memory CD4, and over 0.3% of memory CD8 clonotypes. Larger estimated clonotype richness was generally found for naive subsets than for memory subsets. Because the study included a small number of donors, the genetic and exposure-history diversity represented was limited. Incomplete sequencing was indicated by rarefaction of sorted-subset datasets, despite the large sequencing depth.

The donors were healthy, HIV-negative adults who had no recently reported acute infections or vaccinations. All donors were Caucasian adults living in Nashville, Tennessee, USA. CD4+ T cells were enriched through magnetic negative selection, after which naive cells were positively selected on CD45RA and the remaining negative fraction served as the memory subset. Blood was collected by leukapheresis, and PBMCs were isolated by Ficoll-Histopaque density gradient centrifugation and then cryopreserved in liquid nitrogen vapor phase. Analytical flow cytometry was used to check the purity and quantity of every magnetically sorted T cell population. Genomic DNA was isolated from every sorted fraction and measured by UV absorbance on a Nanodrop 2000c.

The source is a woman in her thirties in good health. The chain is encoded by TRBV5-1 joined to TRBJ2-7; a stretch of 11 junction bases matches TRBD2. Sequenced material: memory CD4+ T cells sorted from blood. In light of the paper, this sample's cell subset or site label describes: CD45RA-negative fraction. The CDR3 protein is CASSFSGGGREQYF. The bases read TGCGCCAGCAGCTTTAGCGGGGGGGGGCGCGAGCAGTACTTC.